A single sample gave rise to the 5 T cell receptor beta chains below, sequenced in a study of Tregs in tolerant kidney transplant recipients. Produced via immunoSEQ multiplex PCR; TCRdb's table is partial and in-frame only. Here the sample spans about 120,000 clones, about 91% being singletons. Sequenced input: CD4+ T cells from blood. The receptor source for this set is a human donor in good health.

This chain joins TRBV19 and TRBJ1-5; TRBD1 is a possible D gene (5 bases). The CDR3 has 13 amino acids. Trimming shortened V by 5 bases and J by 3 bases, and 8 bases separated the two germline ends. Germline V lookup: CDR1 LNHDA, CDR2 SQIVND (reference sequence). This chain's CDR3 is CASSDRYNQPQHF. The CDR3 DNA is TGTGCCAGTAGTGACAGATACAATCAGCCCCAGCATTTT.

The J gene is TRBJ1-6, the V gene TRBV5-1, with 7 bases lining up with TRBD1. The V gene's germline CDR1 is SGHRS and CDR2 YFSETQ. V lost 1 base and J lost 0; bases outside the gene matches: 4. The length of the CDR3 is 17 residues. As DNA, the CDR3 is TGCGCCAGCAGCTTGAAAGGGGACAGCTCCTATAATTCACCCCTCCACTTT. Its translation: CASSLKGDSSYNSPLHF. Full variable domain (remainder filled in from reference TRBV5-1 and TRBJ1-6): KAGVTQTPRYLIKTRGQQVTLSCSPISGHRSVSWYQQTPGQGLQFLFEYFSETQRNKGNFPGRFSGRQFSNSRSEMNVSTLELGDSALYLCASSLKGDSSYNSPLHFGNGTRLTVT.

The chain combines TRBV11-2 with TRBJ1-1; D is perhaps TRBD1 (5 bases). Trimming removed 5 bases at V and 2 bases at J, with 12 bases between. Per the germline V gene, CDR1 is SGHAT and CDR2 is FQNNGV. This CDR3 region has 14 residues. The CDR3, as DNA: TGTGCCAGCAGCGTGAGCAGGGTTAACACTGAAGCTTTCTTT. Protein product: CASSVSRVNTEAFF.

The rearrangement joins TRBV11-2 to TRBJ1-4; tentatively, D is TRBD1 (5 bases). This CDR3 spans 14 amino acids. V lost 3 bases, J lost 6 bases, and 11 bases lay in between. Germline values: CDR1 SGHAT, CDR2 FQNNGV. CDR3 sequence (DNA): TGTGCCAGCAGCTTGGGAACAGGTTATGAAAAACTGTTTTTT. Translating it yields CASSLGTGYEKLFF.

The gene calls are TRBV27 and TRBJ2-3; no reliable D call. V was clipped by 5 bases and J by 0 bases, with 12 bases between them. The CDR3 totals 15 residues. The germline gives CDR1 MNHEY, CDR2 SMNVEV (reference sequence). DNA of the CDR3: TGTGCCAGCAGTACGAGAAGAGTTAGCACAGATACGCAGTATTTT. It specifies CASSTRRVSTDTQYF.